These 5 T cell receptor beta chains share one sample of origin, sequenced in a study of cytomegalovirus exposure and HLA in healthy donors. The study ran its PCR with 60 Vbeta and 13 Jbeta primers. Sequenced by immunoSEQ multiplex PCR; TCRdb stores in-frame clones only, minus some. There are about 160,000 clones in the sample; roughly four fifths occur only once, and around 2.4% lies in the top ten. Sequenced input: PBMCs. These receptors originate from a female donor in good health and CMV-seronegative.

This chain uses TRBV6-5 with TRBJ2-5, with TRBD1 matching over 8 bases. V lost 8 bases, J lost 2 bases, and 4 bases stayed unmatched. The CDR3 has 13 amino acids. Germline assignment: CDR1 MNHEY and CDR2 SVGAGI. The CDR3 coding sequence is TGTGCCAGCGGCCGGGACAGGCAAGAGACCCAGTACTTC. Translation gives CASGRDRQETQYF.

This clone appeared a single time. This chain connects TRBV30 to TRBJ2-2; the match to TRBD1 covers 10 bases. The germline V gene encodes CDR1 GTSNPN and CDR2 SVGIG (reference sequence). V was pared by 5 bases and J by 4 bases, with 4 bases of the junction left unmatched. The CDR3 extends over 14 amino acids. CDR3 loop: CAWDWTGGTGELFF. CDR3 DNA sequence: TGTGCCTGGGATTGGACAGGGGGCACCGGGGAGCTGTTTTTT.

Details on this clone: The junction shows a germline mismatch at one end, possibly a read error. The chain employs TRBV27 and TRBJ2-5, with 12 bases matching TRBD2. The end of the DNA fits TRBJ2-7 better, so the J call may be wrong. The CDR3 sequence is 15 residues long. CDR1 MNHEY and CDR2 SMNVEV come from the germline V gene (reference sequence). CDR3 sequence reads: CASTLPGLAGYEQYF. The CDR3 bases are TGTGCCAGCACTTTACCGGGACTAGCGGGCTACGAGCAGTACTTC.

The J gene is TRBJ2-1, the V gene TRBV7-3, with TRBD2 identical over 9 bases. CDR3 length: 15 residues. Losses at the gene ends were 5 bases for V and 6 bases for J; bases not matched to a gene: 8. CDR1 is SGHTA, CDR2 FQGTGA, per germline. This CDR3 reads CASSQIAGVGNEQFF. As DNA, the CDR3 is TGTGCCAGCAGCCAAATAGCGGGAGTGGGCAATGAGCAGTTCTTC.

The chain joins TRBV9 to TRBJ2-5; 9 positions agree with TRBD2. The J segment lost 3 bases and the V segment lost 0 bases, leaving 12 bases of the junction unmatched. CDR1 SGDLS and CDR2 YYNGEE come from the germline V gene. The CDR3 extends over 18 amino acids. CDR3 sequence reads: CASSVGRRGGEGKETQYF. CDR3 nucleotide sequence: TGTGCCAGCAGCGTAGGGAGGCGGGGGGGGGAGGGGAAAGAGACCCAGTACTTC.